This T cell receptor beta chain comes out of a study of T cell responses to AZD1222 COVID-19 vaccine. This CDR3 region has 15 residues. Per the germline V gene, CDR1 is MNHNS and CDR2 is SASEGT. Deletions cut 3 bases from V and 6 bases from J, with 15 bases between. This table comes from immunoSEQ multiplex PCR, and its TCRdb copy is limited to in-frame clones, with some not included. Found here are under 120,000 clones, around 94% of them singletons; the top ten hold roughly 2.2%. Remarks on this clone: As yet, its antigen is unknown.

Study outcomes and limitations: Reports indicate that nearly half of spike-specific TCRs are directed at unmutated variant regions. Of the AZD1222 recipients, only five to seven were seropositive at baseline.

This sample comprised peripheral blood, obtained on day 0 of AZD1222 vaccination. The clonotype was recovered from an adult in good health. V usage is TRBV6-1 and J usage is TRBJ1-5, with a possible D match to TRBD1 (5 bases). The CDR3 DNA follows: TGTGCCAGCAGTGATAGGGTCGACAGCGGTCAGCCCCAGCATTTT. Its translation: CASSDRVDSGQPQHF.